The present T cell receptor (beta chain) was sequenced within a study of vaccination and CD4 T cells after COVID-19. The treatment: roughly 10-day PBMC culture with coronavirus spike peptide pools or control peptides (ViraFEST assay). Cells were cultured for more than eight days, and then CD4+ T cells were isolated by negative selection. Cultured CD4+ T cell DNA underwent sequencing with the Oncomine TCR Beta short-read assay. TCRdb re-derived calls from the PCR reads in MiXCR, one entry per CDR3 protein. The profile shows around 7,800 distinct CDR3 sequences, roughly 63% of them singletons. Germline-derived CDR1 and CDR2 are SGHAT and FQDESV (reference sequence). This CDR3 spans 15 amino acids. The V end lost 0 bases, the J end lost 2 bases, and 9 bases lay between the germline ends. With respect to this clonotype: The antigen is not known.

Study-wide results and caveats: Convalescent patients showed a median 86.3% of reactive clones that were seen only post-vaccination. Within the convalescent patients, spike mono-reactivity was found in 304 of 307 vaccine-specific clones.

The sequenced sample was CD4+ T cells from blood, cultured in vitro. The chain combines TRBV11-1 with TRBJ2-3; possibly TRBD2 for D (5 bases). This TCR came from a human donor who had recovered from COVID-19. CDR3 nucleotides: TGTGCCAGCAGCTTAGCGGTCGGGGACACAGATACGCAGTATTTT. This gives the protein CASSLAVGDTDTQYF.